This T cell receptor (beta chain) stems from a study of T cell changes during pregnancy in multiple sclerosis. The CDR3 has 16 residues. Germline values: CDR1 SGHRS, CDR2 YFSETQ. Trimming took 3 bases from V and 1 from J; bases not matched to a gene: 5. Libraries were prepared by immunoSEQ multiplex PCR; TCRdb keeps only in-frame clonotypes and omits some of them. The sample yields around 36,000 clones, 92% seen once. V is TRBV5-1 and J is TRBJ1-3; 9 bases are a match to TRBD1. The sample was CD8+ T cells from peripheral blood mononuclear cells, taken in the first trimester of pregnancy. The clonotype was recovered from a female donor with multiple sclerosis, enrolled in a pregnancy study. CDR3 sequence (DNA): TGCGCCAGCAGCTGGACCGGGACAGGGTCTGGAAACACCATATATTTT. It yields the protein CASSWTGTGSGNTIYF.